This TCR beta chain was identified during a study of T cell responses to AZD1222 COVID-19 vaccine. Study-wide points: Unmutated variant regions are reportedly targeted by nearly half of spike-specific TCRs.

The germline CDR1 and CDR2 sequences are SGHVS and FNYEAQ. The V end was cut by 0 bases, the J end by 0 bases, with 9 bases between. CDR3 length equals 15 residues. The method was immunoSEQ multiplex PCR; TCRdb's version includes in-frame clones alone and lacks a portion of them. The repertoire holds approximately 150,000 clones, with roughly 92% as singletons. Concerning this clone itself: Its target is unknown.

This sequence originates from an adult who received the AZD1222 COVID-19 vaccine. The chain combines TRBV7-6 with TRBJ2-7; maybe TRBD2 (7 bases). Sequencing used peripheral blood, obtained 28 days after the second AZD1222 dose. The chain's CDR3 is CASSLAGGASYEQYF. The CDR3 nucleotides read TGTGCCAGCAGCTTAGCGGGGGGGGCCTCCTACGAGCAGTACTTC.